This paragraph covers one TCR beta chain sequence. Its antigen is still unknown. The sample comes from a study of cytomegalovirus exposure and HLA in healthy donors. Study-level findings and limits: Relative to equally common others, HLA-associated TCR beta chains showed greater clonal expansion in a later analysis.

13 Jbeta primers and 60 Vbeta primers were used for the PCR. Sequencing used immunoSEQ multiplex PCR; TCRdb keeps in-frame clones, though not all of them. The data show 200,000 to 250,000 clones, 60% to 80% seen once. V trimming: 3 bases; J trimming: 12 bases; junction bases outside the gene matches: 13. CDR3 size: 14 residues. The V gene's germline CDR1 is GTSNPN and CDR2 SVGIG (reference sequence). This TCR derives from a young man in good health and CMV-seronegative. Material: PBMCs. The J gene is TRBJ2-3, the V gene TRBV30; 9 bases align to TRBD1. The chain's CDR3 is CAWRDSVGTGCQYF. The CDR3 DNA follows: TGTGCCTGGAGAGACAGCGTTGGGACAGGGTGTCAGTATTTT.